This record covers a single T cell receptor (beta chain). The sample originates from a study of blood T cell repertoires in COVID-19. Study as a whole: From the United States, Italy and Spain came samples of acute and convalescent COVID-19. The cDNA or gDNA used as material had been derived from T cells, B-cell-depleted T cells, or PBMCs.

Source study methods: Reference gene primer amplification gave estimated nucleated cell counts. The assay was immunoSEQ multiplex PCR, and TCRdb's table has in-frame clones only and misses some. Clone size and V and J calls were adopted from that table, with D and trimming inferred from the DNA. The data hold 30,000 to 40,000 clones, with around nine tenths observed a single time. V lost 3 bases and J 5 bases, leaving 14 bases between the germline ends. Germline V gene lookup returns CDR1 LNHDA and CDR2 SQIVND (reference sequence). The CDR3 is made up of 15 amino acids. The receptor comes from a human donor with active COVID-19. The donor label of this sample is uncertain. Source material: peripheral blood. The chain uses TRBV19 and TRBJ1-5; D unclear. CDR3 in DNA: TGTGCCAGTAGTATTCGTACAGCCTCCCATCAGCCCCAGCATTTT. It yields the protein CASSIRTASHQPQHF.